These 10 T cell receptor beta chains originate from one sample sequenced in a study of T cell responses to AZD1222 COVID-19 vaccine. The protocol was immunoSEQ multiplex PCR, while the TCRdb copy is restricted to in-frame clones and leaves out a portion. In the table there are 150,000 to 200,000 clones, around 94% of which are singletons. This specimen consisted of peripheral blood, obtained 28 days after the second dose of the MenACWY control vaccine. These receptors were obtained from an adult who received the MenACWY meningococcal vaccine as a control.

The chain combines TRBV5-3 with TRBJ2-5; 8 bases map to TRBD2. TRBV5-3 is reported as an ORF; its role is uncertain. There are 14 residues in the CDR3. V was pared by 10 bases and J by 4 bases, with 12 bases of the junction left unmatched. In DNA, the CDR3 is TGTGCCTCAAGTGAGGGGAGCGGGGGAGAGACCCAGTACTTC. This gives the protein CASSEGSGGETQYF.

The chain combines TRBV19 with TRBJ2-4, with D perhaps matching TRBD1 or TRBD2 (5 bases each). Per the germline V gene, CDR1 is LNHDA and CDR2 is SQIVND (reference sequence). The V end lost 3 bases, the J end lost 6 bases, and 6 bases lay between the germline ends. The CDR3 is made up of 12 amino acids. The CDR3 region has the DNA TGTGCCAGTAGTATCGGGACAAACATTCAGTACTTC. It translates to CASSIGTNIQYF.

The chain combines TRBV9 with TRBJ2-1, with TRBD2 as a possible D gene (5 bases). With 1 base removed from V and 9 bases from J, the gap between germline ends came to 20 bases. Germline values: CDR1 SGDLS, CDR2 YYNGEE. The CDR3 sequence is 16 residues long. The CDR3 bases are TGTGCCAGCAGCGTATCTGAGTGGCTAGTTGGGAGTGAGCAGTTCTTC. Protein sequence: CASSVSEWLVGSEQFF.

The rearrangement links TRBV30 to TRBJ2-4, with TRBD1 matching over 7 bases. V trimming: 5 bases; J trimming: 0 bases; junction bases outside the gene matches: 4. The CDR3 consists of 14 residues. Germline lookup yields CDR1 GTSNPN and CDR2 SVGIG (reference sequence). The CDR3 DNA sequence: TGTGCCTGGGGGGGACAGCTAGCCAAAAACATTCAGTACTTC. Amino acids: CAWGGQLAKNIQYF.

J is TRBJ2-2 and V is TRBV3-1 (or the pseudogene TRBV3-2); D may be TRBD1 (6 bases). The CDR3 contains 17 residues. CDR1 and CDR2 (germline): LGHDT, YNNKEL (reference sequence). V lost 5 bases and J 8 bases, leaving 24 bases between the germline ends. CDR3 nucleotide sequence: TGTGCCAGCAGCTCCCCTTGGGGGCAGGGTAGTTTAGGGGAGCTGTTTTTT. Translated, it gives CASSSPWGQGSLGELFF.

The chain uses TRBV7-3 and TRBJ2-5, with a possible D match to TRBD2 (6 bases). The CDR3 is made up of 13 amino acids. CDR1 SGHTA and CDR2 FQGTGA come from the germline V gene. The ends were cut back, 2 bases at V and 3 bases at J, with 7 bases in the middle. CDR3 DNA sequence: TGTGCCAGCAGCTTAGGGACTGAAGAGACCCAGTACTTC. It specifies CASSLGTEETQYF.

Only one count was recorded for this clone. The genes are TRBV5-1 and TRBJ2-5; the D gene could be TRBD1 or TRBD2 (5 bases each). Per germline, CDR1 SGHRS and CDR2 YFSETQ. Trimming removed 3 bases at V and 5 bases at J, with 5 bases between. The CDR3 contains 11 residues. CDR3 DNA: TGCGCCAGCAGCTGGGGGGAGACCCAGTACTTC. Translating gives CASSWGETQYF.

The J gene is TRBJ2-5, the V gene TRBV12-5, with 8 positions matching TRBD1. The CDR3 extends over 14 amino acids. With V trimmed by 5 bases and J by 2 bases, 4 bases remained unmatched. In germline, CDR1 is LGHNT, CDR2 FRNRAP. This CDR3 reads CASGVTGAQETQYF. The DNA for the CDR3 is TGTGCTAGTGGTGTGACAGGGGCTCAAGAGACCCAGTACTTC.

The chain couples TRBV5-1 to TRBJ2-1; TRBD2 matches at 10 bases. V lost 4 bases to trimming and J lost 0 bases; unmatched junction nucleotides: 10. The CDR3 totals 18 residues. The germline CDR1 and CDR2 sequences are SGHRS and YFSETQ. The CDR3 protein is CASSPHRGLADSYNEQFF. CDR3 nucleotide sequence: TGCGCCAGCAGCCCACACCGCGGACTAGCGGACTCCTACAATGAGCAGTTCTTC.

The chain couples TRBV30 to TRBJ2-1; D uncertain. This CDR3 region has 11 residues. The germline gives CDR1 GTSNPN, CDR2 SVGIG (reference sequence). V was trimmed by 4 bases and J by 4 bases, leaving 5 bases between them. In nucleotides, the CDR3 is TGTGCCTGGACTGAATACAATGAGCAGTTCTTC. Its translation: CAWTEYNEQFF.